This T cell receptor (beta chain) was profiled in a study of T-cell memory formation after mild COVID-19. Study-level points and caveats: Clones that contracted from day 15 to 85 were balanced CD4/CD8, while later expanders leaned CD4+. The second-wave clones peaking on day 37 were not confirmed as SARS-CoV-2-specific.

CDR3 length: 12 amino acids. Germline trimming cut 8 bases from V and 7 bases from J; bases unmatched to any gene: 3. Looked up from germline, CDR1 is MNHEY and CDR2 is SVGEGT. On this clonotype: Antigen specificity is unknown.

5'RACE with constant-segment primers yielded barcoded, UMI-tagged TCR alpha and TCR beta cDNA libraries. TCRdb used MiXCR to reprocess the 5' RACE reads, holding one entry per CDR3 protein. Among under 300,000 distinct CDR3 sequences listed, less than 20% were seen once. Sequencing used PBMCs or a T cell subset sorted from them (not recorded which). The rearrangement uses TRBV6-2 or TRBV6-3 and TRBJ1-1, with 11 bases that match TRBD1. This receptor was obtained from a man aged 18 to 30 who had mild COVID-19 (a few samples of this study predate the infection). Cell type and time point are not known. CDR3 sequence reads: CASSGQGDEAFF. For the CDR3, the DNA is TGTGCCAGCTCGGGACAGGGGGATGAAGCTTTCTTT.